Sequencing of this T cell receptor (beta chain) was carried out in a study of beta chain features in type 1 diabetes. Across the study: When patients were set against healthy donors, age, gender and cell yields were similar. Overall study results and limits: Moderate yet significant TCRB CDR3 shortening was seen in Type 1 diabetes patients in all four CD4+ subsets. More deletions and fewer insertions at VDJ junctions were seen in type 1 diabetes patients. Naive, central memory and Treg TCRB repertoires appeared more alike in patients than in healthy donors.

The CDR3 is 14 residues long. The germline V gene encodes CDR1 GTSNPN and CDR2 SVGIG (reference sequence). Trimming pared 5 bases from V and 2 bases from J, leaving 12 bases between. Expressed TCRB transcripts were sequenced because the entire RNA isolate underwent reverse transcription. This table comes from immunoSEQ multiplex PCR, and its TCRdb copy is limited to in-frame clones, with some not included. The sample records more than 550,000 clones, over 12% being singletons. Regarding this clone: The antigen is unknown.

A single heparinised blood sample, averaging approximately 0.12 L, was obtained per donor. The chain has TRBV30 and TRBJ1-4; unclear D gene. This receptor was identified in a man aged 18-30 years with type 1 diabetes. Sequencing was carried out using naive CD4+ T cells from blood. The DNA of the CDR3 is TGTGCCTGGGGCCCCGGCGGGACTAATGAAAAACTGTTTTTT. Translated: CAWGPGGTNEKLFF.